This is a list of T cell receptor beta chains from one sample in a study of T cell repertoires in cytomegalovirus infection. TCRdb redid the calling of the reads with MiXCR, one entry per CDR3 protein. Among some 180,000 distinct CDR3 sequences listed, 15% to 20% were seen once. Sequencing was performed on CD8+ T cells from PBMCs. Receptor source: a human donor in good health (CMV status not recorded). Some clones in this sample may be carry-over from other donors' samples. CDR3s include the opening cysteine and the closing phenylalanine or tryptophan. The D gene is left open where the match is weak. Part of the rows lack a size; the others show once, few, many or a class for expanded clones.

clone size	D gene	V gene	J gene	CDR3 protein	CDR3 DNA
NA	TRBD1	TRBV15	TRBJ1-2	CATSEDRAQGLYGYTF	TGTGCCACCAGCGAGGACAGGGCGCAAGGTCTCTATGGCTACACCTTC
NA	NA	TRBV7-9	TRBJ2-7	CASSLGPVEQYF	TGTGCCAGCAGCTTAGGTCCGGTCGAGCAGTACTTC
few	TRBD1	TRBV12-3/TRBV12-4	TRBJ1-2	CASRTGIYGYTF	TGTGCCAGCAGGACAGGGATCTATGGCTACACCTTC
few	NA	TRBV29-1	TRBJ2-1	CSVCLDPYYNEQFF	TGCAGCGTCTGCCTGGACCCATACTACAATGAGCAGTTCTTC
NA	NA	TRBV7-8	TRBJ1-3	CASRQRVFPPGNTIYF	TGTGCCAGCAGACAAAGGGTGTTCCCTCCTGGAAACACCATATATTTT
NA	NA	TRBV6-6	TRBJ1-2	CASSYPVNTNYGYTF	TGTGCCAGCAGTTACCCTGTGAATACTAACTATGGCTACACCTTC
NA	NA	TRBV7-9	TRBJ2-7	CASTAAESTYEQYF	TGTGCCAGCACCGCCGCGGAGTCAACCTACGAGCAGTACTTC
few	TRBD1	TRBV20-1	TRBJ2-7	CSARLRDSPAYEQYF	TGCAGTGCTCGACTCCGGGACAGCCCTGCCTACGAGCAGTACTTC
NA	NA	TRBV7-2	TRBJ2-7	CASSSLPDPSSYEQYF	TGTGCCAGCAGCTCCCTCCCGGACCCTTCTTCGTACGAGCAGTACTTC
few	NA	TRBV6-5	TRBJ2-6	CATNGGTGLFAGANVLTF	TGTGCCACTAACGGGGGGACAGGTCTTTTCGCTGGGGCCAACGTCCTGACTTTC
NA	NA	TRBV28	TRBJ1-1	CASSLRANTEAFF	TGTGCCAGCAGTTTAAGGGCGAACACTGAAGCTTTCTTT
few	TRBD1	TRBV7-2	TRBJ2-7	CASSAGQGSYEQYF	TGTGCCAGCAGCGCGGGACAGGGCTCCTACGAGCAGTACTTC
many	NA	TRBV28	TRBJ1-5	CASSPLQGIGSNQPQHF	TGTGCCAGCAGTCCCCTCCAGGGGATCGGGAGCAATCAGCCCCAGCATTTT
once	NA	TRBV9	TRBJ2-1	CASSVEGRANEQFF	TGTGCCAGCAGCGTAGAAGGCAGGGCCAATGAGCAGTTCTTC
NA	TRBD2	TRBV7-6	TRBJ2-5	CASSLAASGGAPQETQYF	TGTGCCAGCAGCTTAGCGGCTAGCGGGGGGGCCCCCCAAGAGACCCAGTACTTC
NA	TRBD1	TRBV7-8	TRBJ2-6	CASSLGQGPFSGANVLTF	TGTGCCAGCAGCTTAGGACAGGGACCCTTCTCTGGGGCCAACGTCCTGACTTTC
few	TRBD1	TRBV5-6	TRBJ2-1	CASSPPTGTARGEQFF	TGTGCCAGCAGCCCCCCTACCGGGACAGCCAGGGGTGAGCAGTTCTTC
NA	TRBD1	TRBV20-1	TRBJ2-1	CSATGTGGNEQFF	TGCAGTGCTACCGGGACAGGGGGTAATGAGCAGTTCTTC
NA	NA	TRBV15	TRBJ2-7	CATSRADSTYEQYF	TGTGCCACCAGCAGAGCAGACAGTACCTACGAGCAGTACTTC
many	NA	TRBV7-2	TRBJ2-1	CASRHSNEQFF	TGTGCCAGCAGACATTCCAATGAGCAGTTCTTC
NA	NA	TRBV9	TRBJ2-7	CASSARGRDEQYF	TGTGCCAGCAGCGCCAGGGGTCGGGACGAGCAGTACTTC
few	TRBD1	TRBV5-5	TRBJ2-5	CASSLAPQGIETQYF	TGTGCCAGCAGCTTGGCCCCACAGGGGATAGAGACCCAGTACTTC
few	TRBD1	TRBV4-1	TRBJ1-5	CASSILTTGRPVQPQHF	TGCGCCAGCAGTATACTGACGACAGGGAGACCCGTACAGCCCCAGCATTTT
NA	TRBD1	TRBV7-9	TRBJ1-1	CASSVDAGGMNTEAFF	TGTGCCAGCAGCGTAGATGCAGGGGGAATGAACACTGAAGCTTTCTTT
NA	NA	TRBV7-2	TRBJ2-7	CASSPKTLGTYEQYF	TGTGCCAGCAGCCCGAAGACATTGGGGACCTACGAGCAGTACTTC
few	NA	TRBV9	TRBJ2-5	CASSARDEQETQYF	TGTGCCAGCAGCGCCCGGGACGAACAAGAGACCCAGTACTTC
few	NA	TRBV6-2/TRBV6-3	TRBJ2-3	CASSYPDDTQYF	TGTGCCAGCAGTTACCCGGACGATACGCAGTATTTT
few	NA	TRBV14	TRBJ1-2	CASSRRNIYGYTF	TGTGCCAGCAGCCGTCGGAACATCTATGGCTACACCTTC
NA	NA	TRBV14	TRBJ1-2	CASSQDGGASTGYTF	TGTGCCAGCAGCCAAGATGGCGGGGCTTCCACTGGCTACACCTTC
NA	TRBD1	TRBV4-3	TRBJ2-6	CASSHSGHRGLGANVLTF	TGCGCCAGCAGCCACTCGGGACACAGGGGGCTCGGGGCCAACGTCCTGACTTTC
NA	TRBD2	TRBV14	TRBJ2-7	CASSQESGGLYEQYF	TGTGCCAGCAGCCAGGAAAGCGGGGGACTATACGAGCAGTACTTC
few	NA	TRBV28	TRBJ2-7	CASSFSITARPSYEQYF	TGTGCCAGCAGTTTTTCTATCACAGCGAGACCTTCCTACGAGCAGTACTTC
NA	TRBD1	TRBV7-2	TRBJ2-7	CASSQPGQGEYEQYF	TGTGCCAGCAGCCAGCCGGGACAGGGGGAGTACGAGCAGTACTTC
NA	NA	TRBV6-5	TRBJ1-2	CASSSTPVAGGSYGYTF	TGTGCCAGCAGTTCGACCCCCGTAGCGGGCGGAAGTTATGGCTACACCTTC
few	NA	TRBV7-2	TRBJ2-1	CASSRGVPMFF	TGTGCCAGCAGCCGAGGGGTCCCGATGTTCTTC
many	TRBD2	TRBV7-9	TRBJ2-2	CASSLASGESNTGELFF	TGTGCCAGCAGCTTAGCCAGCGGGGAATCGAACACCGGGGAGCTGTTTTTT
NA	TRBD1	TRBV18	TRBJ2-1	CASSLGQGVWEQFF	TGTGCCAGCTCTCTCGGACAGGGAGTCTGGGAGCAGTTCTTC